This T cell receptor (beta chain) stems from a study of Tregs in tolerant kidney transplant recipients. Trimming shortened V by 4 bases and J by 1 base, and 18 bases separated the two germline ends. This CDR3 spans 17 amino acids. Produced via immunoSEQ multiplex PCR; TCRdb's table is partial and in-frame only. The specimen's table records under 30,000 clones. Findings of the study overall: Nucleotide sequences could not be compared across some patients' samples due to primer changes. Donor-specific Treg expansion exceeded global Treg expansion in tolerant patients, suggesting antigen drive.

As regards this clone: Its antigen is unknown. Read sequence stops 3 residues before the CDR3 end, and the germline J gene provides the missing end.

Mixed chimerism was transient after nonmyeloablative marrow transplants from related graft donors. CD4+CD25+CD127- Tregs, CD4+CD25- non-Tregs, CD4 and CD8 cells were sorted. This receptor was taken from a human patient who received a combined kidney and bone marrow transplant. Some of the T cells might come from the graft donor. Specimen: CD4+ T cells from blood (PBMCs), collected 6 months after the transplant. The gene calls are TRBV5-3 and TRBJ1-5; TRBD1 might be the D (5 bases). TRBV5-3 is assigned to the ORF class and has an uncertain function. The DNA read from the CDR3 is TGTGCCAGAAGCAGGAGACAGCTCCCGATAAGCAATCAGCCC. Translated: CARSRRQLPISNQP. The CDR3 reads in full as CARSRRQLPISNQPQHF.